This T cell receptor beta chain derives from a study of post-analysis software for immune sequencing data. Trimming at V came to 1 base and at J to 5 bases, leaving 10 bases not matched to a gene. CDR3 length: 16 amino acids. Germline loops: CDR1 MGHDK, CDR2 SYGVNS. Details on this clonotype: The antigen is unknown.

Prepared libraries of TCR beta cDNA carried unique molecular identifiers. One entry per CDR3 protein, called by TCRdb with MiXCR from the PCR reads. The profile shows hundreds of thousands of distinct CDR3 sequences, 59% of them singletons. Findings of the study overall: Patients carried roughly 5 TRBV segments more frequently than controls did, and TRBV5-6, TRBV5-1 and TRBV20-1 were among them.

The clonotype originates from a girl aged 2-10 years with multiple sclerosis. Sample: blood. The J gene is TRBJ2-5, the V gene TRBV25-1; 7 positions agree with TRBD2. DNA of the CDR3: TGTGCCAGCAGTGAATCCGGGACGGATAGCGGGGAGACCCAGTACTTC. Residues: CASSESGTDSGETQYF.